The 24 T cell receptor beta chains presented below share a single source sample, sequenced in a study of blood T cells in healthy people across ages. Primed by a sample-barcoded 5' primer and a J-beta primer mix, a second PCR proceeded for about 6 to 11 cycles. MiXCR was run by TCRdb on the 5' RACE reads, yielding one entry per CDR3 protein. The table shows around 1,000,000 distinct CDR3 sequences, with roughly 24% occurring only once. These data were also filed under a second study, of T cells of mothers and their children.

Sequencing was done on a sample of blood. Receptor source: a girl aged 2 to 9 in good health.

This clonotype was observed a handful of times. The chain recombines TRBV4-3 with TRBJ2-5; tentatively, D is TRBD1 (6 bases). The CDR3 totals 17 residues. CDR1 is LGHNA and CDR2 is YSLEER in the germline V gene. V was shortened by 0 bases and J by 3 bases, with 17 bases between the two germline ends. CDR3 nucleotides: TGCGCCAGCAGCCAAGACACGATGGCAGGGGTGGAAGAGACCCAGTACTTC. Amino acids: CASSQDTMAGVEETQYF.

The rearrangement links TRBV7-3 to TRBJ1-6, with 7 bases identical to TRBD1. The V gene's germline CDR1 is SGHTA and CDR2 FQGTGA. The CDR3 is 13 amino acids. V trimming: 3 bases; J trimming: 8 bases; junction bases outside the gene matches: 1. The CDR3 protein is CASSFDRDSPLHF. As DNA, the CDR3 is TGTGCCAGCAGCTTTGACAGGGATTCACCCCTCCACTTT.

There are a few counts of this clonotype. CDR3 coding DNA: TGTGCCAGCAGCCAGACCCAGGGATTAACTGAAGCTTTCTTT. As protein: CASSQTQGLTEAFF. The chain is built from TRBV7-2 and TRBJ1-1; TRBD1 is a possible D gene (5 bases). Germline CDR1 SGHTA, CDR2 FQGNSA. V was pared by 5 bases and J by 5 bases, with 15 bases between. CDR3 length: 14 residues.

This rearrangement joins TRBV12-3 or TRBV12-4 to TRBJ1-1; D is perhaps TRBD1 (6 bases). The ends were cut back, 5 bases at V and 4 bases at J, with 14 bases in the middle. The length of the CDR3 is 14 residues. In DNA form, the CDR3 reads TGTGCCAGCAGTCCGGTAGGGGGAGCCACTGAAGCTTTCTTT. It is translated as CASSPVGGATEAFF.

The chain has TRBV7-2 and TRBJ2-5, with D hard to call. The CDR3 contains 14 residues. Trimming stripped 3 bases from V and 5 bases from J, with 13 bases between. Germline V lookup: CDR1 SGHTA, CDR2 FQGNSA. The CDR3 is CASSLQPLGETQYF. CDR3 DNA sequence: TGTGCCAGCAGCTTGCAGCCCCTCGGGGAGACCCAGTACTTC.

The V gene is TRBV20-1, the J gene TRBJ1-3; D is ambiguous. The CDR3 extends over 13 amino acids. CDR1 is DFQATT and CDR2 is SNEGSKA in the germline V gene (reference sequence). The V end was cut by 5 bases, the J end by 0 bases, with 8 bases between. This CDR3 reads CSAYPISGNTIYF. CDR3 bases: TGCAGTGCTTACCCGATCTCTGGAAACACCATATATTTT.

V is TRBV28 and J is TRBJ1-2; D gene ambiguous. The CDR3 has 13 residues. V lost 6 bases to trimming and J lost 6 bases, with 14 bases between them. Germline assignment: CDR1 MDHEN and CDR2 SYDVKM. Written as DNA, the CDR3 is TGTGCCAGCAGAATGGACCAAAGGGATGGCTACACCTTC. This translates into CASRMDQRDGYTF.

This clonotype has more than one count but fewer than ten. The chain has TRBV25-1 and TRBJ2-6; perhaps D is TRBD1 or TRBD2 (5 bases each). The germline CDR1 and CDR2 sequences are MGHDK and SYGVNS. The CDR3 has 16 amino acids. Trimming removed 6 bases from V and 1 base from J, with 13 bases in between. CDR3 residues: CASSRDRPSGANVLTF. The CDR3 DNA sequence: TGTGCCAGCAGCCGGGACCGACCTTCTGGGGCCAACGTCCTGACTTTC.

The genes are TRBV5-1 and TRBJ2-7; D is unresolved. With 0 bases removed from V and 5 bases from J, the gap between germline ends came to 9 bases. There are 13 residues in the CDR3. Germline V gives CDR1 SGHRS, CDR2 YFSETQ. The CDR3 sequence is CASSLAVVDEQYF. The CDR3, as DNA: TGCGCCAGCAGCTTGGCCGTGGTGGACGAGCAGTACTTC.

The chain combines TRBV12-3 or TRBV12-4 with TRBJ2-4; tentatively, D is TRBD1 or TRBD2 (5 bases each). Trimming cost V 3 bases and J 8 bases, with 11 bases left between them. There are 13 residues in the CDR3. CDR3 nucleotide sequence: TGTGCCAGCAGTTTCGGGGCGTTGGACATTCAGTACTTC. It translates to CASSFGALDIQYF.

This clonotype was picked up a small number of times. The chain carries TRBV6-6 and TRBJ2-5; perhaps TRBD1 as D (6 bases). The closer fit of TRBJ2-7 to the DNA end suggests the J call may be wrong. There are 12 residues in the CDR3. CDR1 is MNHNY, CDR2 SVGAGI, per germline (reference sequence). The CDR3 DNA sequence: TGTGCCAGCAGAAAGGGGGTCTACGAGCAGTACTTC. Amino acids: CASRKGVYEQYF.

Points on this clonotype: At one end, the junction sequence differs from germline, possibly due to a read error. The chain links TRBV29-1 to TRBJ1-2; TRBD1 might be the D (6 bases). The CDR3 loop spans 13 amino acids. Germline V gene lookup returns CDR1 SQVTM and CDR2 ANQGSEA. CDR3 nucleotides: TGCGGCGCCTACCTCGGGGGCGGGTATGGCTACCCCTTC. Encoded protein: CGAYLGGGYGYPF. The full variable domain, completed using reference TRBV29-1 and TRBJ1-2, is SAVISQKPSRDICQRGTSLTIQCQVDSQVTMMFWYRQQPGQSLTLIATANQGSEATYESGFVIDKFPISRPNLTFSTLTVSNMSPEDSSIYLCGAYLGGGYGYPFGSGTRLTVV.

Written as DNA, the CDR3 is TGCGCCAGCAGTCTAATCGAGGGGGATACGCAGTATTTT. Its translation is CASSLIEGDTQYF. This sequence joins TRBV4-1 and TRBJ2-3, with D possibly called TRBD1 or TRBD2 (5 bases each). Germline CDR1 and CDR2: MGHRA and YSYEKL. V was cut by 6 bases and J by 6 bases, with 13 bases left in between. The CDR3 is 13 amino acids.

The chain uses TRBV29-1 and TRBJ2-2; the D call may be TRBD1 or TRBD2 (5 bases each). V lost 7 bases and J 1 base, leaving 13 bases between the germline ends. This CDR3 is 14 amino acids long. CDR1 SQVTM and CDR2 ANQGSEA come from the germline V gene. Written as DNA, the CDR3 is TGCAGCGCCACGGGACCAATGAACACCGGGGAGCTGTTTTTT. Residues: CSATGPMNTGELFF.

This clonotype was observed a handful of times. The chain couples TRBV7-8 to TRBJ2-1; D is unclear. Trimming shortened V by 1 base and J by 0 bases, and 10 bases separated the two germline ends. There are 16 residues in the CDR3. Germline V gene lookup returns CDR1 SGHVS and CDR2 FQNEAQ. CDR3 sequence: CASSLEGPSSYNEQFF. For the CDR3, the DNA is TGTGCCAGCAGCTTAGAAGGCCCGAGCTCCTACAATGAGCAGTTCTTC.

The chain recombines TRBV12-3 or TRBV12-4 with TRBJ2-3, with TRBD2 as a possible D gene (6 bases). The V end lost 6 bases, the J end lost 7 bases, and 11 bases lay between the germline ends. The CDR3 is 12 amino acids. The CDR3, as DNA: TGTGCCAGCAGGGGACTGATGAATACGCAGTATTTT. Amino acids: CASRGLMNTQYF.

The chain combines TRBV12-3 or TRBV12-4 with TRBJ2-7; 7 bases fit TRBD1. CDR3 length equals 14 residues. The V and J ends lost 4 bases and 3 bases, in that order; junction bases with no gene match: 6. This CDR3 is CASSWDRENYEQYF. CDR3 bases: TGTGCCAGCAGTTGGGACAGAGAAAACTACGAGCAGTACTTC.

With respect to this clonotype: One junction end disagrees with the germline gene, perhaps due to a read error. The rearrangement links TRBV12-3 or TRBV12-4 to TRBJ1-2, with a possible D match to TRBD1 (5 bases). The CDR3 spans 17 residues. The CDR3 region has the DNA TGTGCCAGCAGTTTAGCTGGGGGATGGGAGATGAATCATGGGTACACCTTC. Translated, it gives CASSLAGGWEMNHGYTF.

V is TRBV5-1 and J is TRBJ2-1; 10 positions agree with TRBD1. Per the germline V gene, CDR1 is SGHRS and CDR2 is YFSETQ. The CDR3 has 14 amino acids. V gave up 4 bases and J gave up 6 bases; unmatched junction bases: 4. The CDR3 sequence: CASSRDRGVNEQFF. DNA for the CDR3: TGCGCCAGCAGCAGGGACAGGGGAGTCAATGAGCAGTTCTTC.

The chain couples TRBV5-1 to TRBJ2-2; D is unresolved. The CDR3 is 15 amino acids. V lost 4 bases to trimming and J lost 0 bases, with 10 bases between them. Germline-derived CDR1 and CDR2 are SGHRS and YFSETQ. CDR3 sequence (DNA): TGCGCCAGCAGCGATGACATCACGAACACCGGGGAGCTGTTTTTT. It encodes CASSDDITNTGELFF.

CDR3 residues: CASSQVTGLNEQFF. Written as DNA, the CDR3 is TGTGCCAGCAGCCAAGTAACAGGCCTGAATGAGCAGTTCTTC. V gene TRBV14 combines with J gene TRBJ2-1, with D perhaps matching TRBD1 (5 bases). The germline gives CDR1 SGHDN, CDR2 FVKESK. The CDR3 runs to 14 residues. V dropped 1 base and J dropped 7 bases, with 11 bases sitting between them.

V gene TRBV27 combines with J gene TRBJ2-5; no firm D call. The V gene's germline CDR1 is MNHEY and CDR2 SMNVEV (reference sequence). The V end lost 5 bases, the J end lost 5 bases, and 12 bases lay between the germline ends. The length of the CDR3 is 13 residues. The CDR3: CASSILAEETQYF. In nucleotides, the CDR3 is TGTGCCAGCAGTATCTTGGCCGAGGAGACCCAGTACTTC.

This clonotype has just a few counts. This sequence joins TRBV6-2 or TRBV6-3 and TRBJ2-7; possibly TRBD2 for D (5 bases). The germline gives CDR1 MNHEY, CDR2 SVGEGT. V lost 3 bases to trimming and J lost 0 bases, with 15 bases between them. The CDR3 totals 16 residues. CDR3 DNA sequence: TGTGCCAGCAGTTATTACTCTCGGAGGAGCTCCTACGAGCAGTACTTC. This gives the protein CASSYYSRRSSYEQYF.

The CDR3, as DNA: TGTGCCAGCACCGAGCCCGGGACAGGACATGAAAAACTGTTTTTT. Translation gives CASTEPGTGHEKLFF. The rearrangement links TRBV25-1 to TRBJ1-4, with 8 bases identical to TRBD1. The CDR3 is made up of 15 amino acids. Germline V gene data show CDR1 as MGHDK and CDR2 as SYGVNS. Trimming at V came to 7 bases and at J to 6 bases, leaving 10 bases not matched to a gene.